The 9 T cell receptor beta chains below come from one sample, sequenced in a study of T cells in Graves' hyperthyroidism and ophthalmopathy. RNA transcripts yielded amplified TCR beta CDR3 regions. A set of HTBI primers served as the primers for a first-round RT-PCR of the TCR CDR3. TCRdb reanalysed the multiplex PCR reads using MiXCR and keeps one entry per CDR3 protein. Among nearly 110,000 distinct CDR3 sequences listed, about 16% were seen once. The sample consisted of blood. Source of these receptors: a woman aged 50 to 65 with Graves' hyperthyroidism.

In its sample, this clonotype was seen many times. The V gene is TRBV5-6, the J gene TRBJ2-2; tentatively, D is TRBD1 (5 bases). The V gene lost 5 bases and the J gene lost 6 bases, with 11 bases spanning the gap. The CDR3 runs 13 residues. The germline V gene encodes CDR1 SGHDT and CDR2 YYEEEE. In DNA, the CDR3 is TGTGCCAGCAGTTCAACAGGAGCCGGGGAGCTGTTTTTT. The encoded protein is CASSSTGAGELFF.

This clonotype showed up many times. The rearrangement uses TRBV6-1 and TRBJ2-3; TRBD2 matches 9 bases. CDR3 length: 18 residues. Per the germline V gene, CDR1 is MNHNS and CDR2 is SASEGT. The trim removed 5 bases at V and 2 bases at J, leaving 14 bases unmatched. CDR3 amino acids: CASSYGRAGGPVTDTQYF. Here the CDR3 DNA reads TGTGCCAGCAGTTATGGACGGGCGGGAGGGCCCGTCACAGATACGCAGTATTTT.

Written as DNA, the CDR3 is TGTGCCAGCAGCGAGACAGGAAGGGAGACCCAGTACTTC. The encoded protein is CASSETGRETQYF. J is TRBJ2-5 and V is TRBV9; D might be TRBD1 (6 bases). Germline V gene sequence: CDR1 SGDLS, CDR2 YYNGEE. The V end was cut by 3 bases, the J end by 5 bases, with 11 bases between. The CDR3 has 13 amino acids.

This clonotype was counted many times. This rearrangement joins TRBV12-3 or TRBV12-4 to TRBJ2-1; possible D gene TRBD2, 6 bases. The V and J ends lost 4 bases and 8 bases respectively, with 15 bases between them. This CDR3 comprises 14 residues. The CDR3 nucleotides read TGTGCCAGCAGTTCGGGACTCTCTTCCTATGAGCAGTTCTTC. Its protein product is CASSSGLSSYEQFF.

V usage is TRBV11-2 and J usage is TRBJ2-1; TRBD1 aligns across 8 bases. The CDR3 consists of 16 residues. V lost 5 bases to trimming and J lost 3 bases; unmatched junction nucleotides: 9. Germline V CDR1 and CDR2: SGHAT, FQNNGV. CDR3 protein: CASSSRTGTVYNEQFF. In DNA, the CDR3 is TGTGCCAGCAGCAGCCGGACAGGGACTGTCTACAATGAGCAGTTCTTC. The entire variable domain, with the rest obtained from reference TRBV11-2 and TRBJ2-1, is as follows: EAGVAQSPRYKIIEKRQSVAFWCNPISGHATLYWYQQILGQGPKLLIQFQNNGVVDDSQLPKDRFSAERLKGVDSTLKIQPAKLEDSAVYLCASSSRTGTVYNEQFFGPGTRLTVL.

A few counts support this clonotype. This sequence joins TRBV15 and TRBJ2-1, with TRBD1 identical over 7 bases. Germline assignment: CDR1 LNHNV and CDR2 YYDKDF (reference sequence). V trimming: 5 bases; J trimming: 6 bases; junction bases outside the gene matches: 13. The CDR3 is 16 amino acids. In DNA form, the CDR3 reads TGTGCCACCAGCGGCCGGAAGCCAGGGGGTCTCAATGAGCAGTTCTTC. This gives the protein CATSGRKPGGLNEQFF.

This clonotype was seen repeatedly, ten times or more. V and J are TRBV2 and TRBJ2-7; D is undetermined. The CDR3 length is 16 residues. Deletions cut 7 bases from V and 1 base from J, with 20 bases between. The germline gives CDR1 SNHLY, CDR2 FYNNEI. CDR3 amino acids: CASNESWSCGSYEQYV. The DNA for the CDR3 is TGTGCCAGCAATGAGAGCTGGTCTTGCGGTTCCTACGAGCAGTACGTC.

This clonotype came up many times. This sequence joins TRBV6-1 and TRBJ2-1; a weak D match, TRBD2 (6 bases). The germline CDR1 and CDR2 sequences are MNHNS and SASEGT. Trimming took off 10 bases at V and 8 bases at J, with 21 bases between the two ends. This CDR3 is built from 14 residues. The CDR3 sequence: CATRRVGSSDEQFF. As DNA, the CDR3 is TGTGCCACTCGACGGGTCGGGAGTTCAGATGAGCAGTTCTTC.

V usage is TRBV11-2 and J usage is TRBJ1-3; 8 bases align to TRBD1. The CDR3 length is 16 residues. The germline gives CDR1 SGHAT, CDR2 FQNNGV. The ends lost 6 bases at V and 6 bases at J; junction bases unmatched: 13. The CDR3 region is CASRSRTGSSINTIYF. CDR3 sequence (DNA): TGTGCCAGCAGGTCCAGGACAGGGAGTTCCATAAACACCATATATTTT. The variable domain in full, with the rest retrieved from reference TRBV11-2 and TRBJ1-3, is EAGVAQSPRYKIIEKRQSVAFWCNPISGHATLYWYQQILGQGPKLLIQFQNNGVVDDSQLPKDRFSAERLKGVDSTLKIQPAKLEDSAVYLCASRSRTGSSINTIYFGEGSWLTVV.